The 15 T cell receptor beta chains given below trace back to one sample, sequenced in a study of CD8 T cells in Susac syndrome (dated by TCRdb to about 2019). The library was built by means of the immunoSEQ multiplex PCR assay. RNA was extracted using the RNeasy kit, and about 0.45 to 1 microgram was reverse transcribed with random hexamers. The raw public reads went through TCRdb reprocessing: fastp at Q25, MiXCR clone calling, in-frame beta chains kept. Rows are combined by CDR3 protein, so each entry shows the most common genes and DNA. The sample has about 120,000 distinct CDR3 sequences on record, about 92% of them singletons. The ten largest make up about 0.087% of the sample. Sequencing was performed on CD4+ T cells from PBMCs. Receptors were obtained from a human donor with multiple sclerosis.

The V gene is TRBV20-1, the J gene TRBJ1-1, with 7 bases lining up with TRBD1. Germline loops: CDR1 DFQATT, CDR2 SNEGSKA (reference sequence). Trimming took 2 bases from V and 7 from J; bases not matched to a gene: 10. This CDR3 spans 14 amino acids. DNA of the CDR3: TGCAGTGCTAGACCCACGACAGGGTATCTTGAAGCTTTCTTT. Translated, it gives CSARPTTGYLEAFF.

A single count supports this clonotype. The V and J genes are TRBV7-3 and TRBJ1-1, with D hard to call. The V gene lost 3 bases and the J gene lost 2 bases, with 7 bases spanning the gap. This CDR3 has 13 amino acids. Germline CDR1 SGHTA, CDR2 FQGTGA. The CDR3 spells CASSFGSNTEAFF. CDR3 in DNA: TGTGCCAGCAGCTTCGGGAGCAACACTGAAGCTTTCTTT. Complete variable domain (other parts from reference TRBV7-3 and TRBJ1-1): GAGVSQTPSNKVTEKGKYVELRCDPISGHTALYWYRQSLGQGPEFLIYFQGTGAADDSGLPNDRFFAVRPEGSVSTLKIQRTERGDSAVYLCASSFGSNTEAFFGQGTRLTVV.

This sequence joins TRBV4-3 and TRBJ1-2; D remains unclear. CDR1 is LGHNA, CDR2 YSLEER, per germline. Trimming left V 6 bases short and J 7 bases short, with 18 bases between. The CDR3 has 14 amino acids. The CDR3 DNA follows: TGCGCCAGCAGGGATGTGCCGAGCAAAGGTGGCTACACCTTC. As protein: CASRDVPSKGGYTF.

This chain links TRBV14 with TRBJ2-3; tentatively, D is TRBD2 (6 bases). V was pared by 0 bases and J by 9 bases, with 10 bases between. The germline V gene encodes CDR1 SGHDN and CDR2 FVKESK. CDR3 length: 13 residues. CDR3 residues: CASSQDRRATQYF. CDR3 DNA sequence: TGTGCCAGCAGCCAAGATAGGAGGGCGACGCAGTATTTT.

The genes are TRBV5-6 and TRBJ1-2; no clear D. CDR1 and CDR2 from the germline V gene are SGHDT and YYEEEE. The CDR3 contains 13 residues. V was trimmed by 0 bases and J by 4 bases, leaving 7 bases between them. CDR3 sequence: CASSLASLYGYTF. The CDR3 bases are TGTGCCAGCAGCTTGGCGTCACTCTATGGCTACACCTTC.

The V and J genes are TRBV25-1 and TRBJ1-2; D ambiguous. V lost 3 bases and J lost 4, with 15 bases in between. Germline CDR1 MGHDK, CDR2 SYGVNS. This CDR3 is built from 15 residues. The CDR3 nucleotides are TGTGCCAGCAGTGAGACCTCCGGGATCCCCTATGGCTACACCTTC. Translated, it gives CASSETSGIPYGYTF.

The chain recombines TRBV27 with TRBJ2-7; possibly TRBD2 for D (5 bases). The CDR3 totals 15 residues. V was cut by 2 bases and J by 3 bases, with 14 bases left in between. CDR1 and CDR2 from the germline V gene are MNHEY and SMNVEV (reference sequence). The CDR3 region has the DNA TGTGCCAGCAGTTTAGTGGCTTTCGGGGACTACGAGCAGTACTTC. It is translated as CASSLVAFGDYEQYF.

The rearrangement joins TRBV29-1 to TRBJ2-1, with 13 bases identical to TRBD2. The CDR3 contains 14 residues. V gave up 7 bases and J gave up 9 bases; unmatched junction bases: 9. Germline CDR1 is SQVTM and CDR2 is ANQGSEA. The CDR3 DNA reads TGCAGCGCGCTAACTAGCGGGGGGGCTGGTGAGCAGTTCTTC. Its translation is CSALTSGGAGEQFF.

The genes are TRBV7-9 and TRBJ1-6, with D unclear. V gave up 2 bases and J gave up 9 bases, with 14 bases separating them. The CDR3 sequence is 15 residues long. CDR1 SEHNR and CDR2 FQNEAQ come from the germline V gene (reference sequence). DNA for the CDR3: TGTGCCAGCAGCTTATTGAATCTTGGGATTTCACCCCTCCACTTT. It specifies CASSLLNLGISPLHF.

The chain uses TRBV20-1 and TRBJ2-5; D is ambiguous. V was clipped by 0 bases and J by 5 bases, with 13 bases between them. Germline CDR1 DFQATT, CDR2 SNEGSKA (reference sequence). CDR3 size: 14 residues. In nucleotides, the CDR3 is TGCAGTGCTAGAGATCCTAGGGCGAGGGAGACCCAGTACTTC. Its translation: CSARDPRARETQYF.

This clonotype was detected only a few times. V gene TRBV6-1 combines with J gene TRBJ2-5; 7 nucleotides match TRBD1. V lost 7 bases, J lost 5 bases, and 13 bases stayed unmatched. Germline V CDR1 and CDR2: MNHNS, SASEGT. This CDR3 spans 15 amino acids. The CDR3: CASMGVGTARETQYF. The CDR3 nucleotides read TGTGCCAGCATGGGAGTCGGGACAGCTCGGGAGACCCAGTACTTC.

V gene TRBV5-1 combines with J gene TRBJ1-1, with D possibly matching TRBD1 (5 bases). Germline assignment: CDR1 SGHRS and CDR2 YFSETQ. With 2 bases removed from V and 8 bases from J, the gap between germline ends came to 13 bases. This CDR3 comprises 13 residues. Written as DNA, the CDR3 is TGCGCCAGCAGCTTACAGGACCGGGGAGAAGCTTTCTTT. This gives the protein CASSLQDRGEAFF.

The chain uses TRBV29-1 and TRBJ1-1; no definite D call. The V gene lost 4 bases and the J gene lost 0 bases, with 12 bases spanning the gap. Germline-derived CDR1 and CDR2 are SQVTM and ANQGSEA. CDR3 size: 14 residues. The CDR3 reads CSVGKGQMNTEAFF. The CDR3 DNA follows: TGCAGCGTTGGCAAGGGCCAGATGAACACTGAAGCTTTCTTT.

The V and J genes are TRBV11-2 and TRBJ1-1, with D unresolved. Germline CDR1 SGHAT, CDR2 FQNNGV. V was trimmed by 1 base and J by 1 base, leaving 7 bases between them. The CDR3 totals 14 residues. CDR3 amino acids: CASSLAHRNTEAFF. In DNA form, the CDR3 reads TGTGCCAGCAGCTTAGCCCACAGGAACACTGAAGCTTTCTTT.

The V call is TRBV30, the J call TRBJ2-3; perhaps TRBD2 as D (6 bases). This CDR3 comprises 12 residues. Germline V gene sequence: CDR1 GTSNPN, CDR2 SVGIG (reference sequence). Trimming removed 2 bases from V and 9 bases from J, with 12 bases in between. The CDR3 DNA sequence: TGTGCCTGGAGTATAGCGGCTGACACGCAGTATTTT. It codes for CAWSIAADTQYF.